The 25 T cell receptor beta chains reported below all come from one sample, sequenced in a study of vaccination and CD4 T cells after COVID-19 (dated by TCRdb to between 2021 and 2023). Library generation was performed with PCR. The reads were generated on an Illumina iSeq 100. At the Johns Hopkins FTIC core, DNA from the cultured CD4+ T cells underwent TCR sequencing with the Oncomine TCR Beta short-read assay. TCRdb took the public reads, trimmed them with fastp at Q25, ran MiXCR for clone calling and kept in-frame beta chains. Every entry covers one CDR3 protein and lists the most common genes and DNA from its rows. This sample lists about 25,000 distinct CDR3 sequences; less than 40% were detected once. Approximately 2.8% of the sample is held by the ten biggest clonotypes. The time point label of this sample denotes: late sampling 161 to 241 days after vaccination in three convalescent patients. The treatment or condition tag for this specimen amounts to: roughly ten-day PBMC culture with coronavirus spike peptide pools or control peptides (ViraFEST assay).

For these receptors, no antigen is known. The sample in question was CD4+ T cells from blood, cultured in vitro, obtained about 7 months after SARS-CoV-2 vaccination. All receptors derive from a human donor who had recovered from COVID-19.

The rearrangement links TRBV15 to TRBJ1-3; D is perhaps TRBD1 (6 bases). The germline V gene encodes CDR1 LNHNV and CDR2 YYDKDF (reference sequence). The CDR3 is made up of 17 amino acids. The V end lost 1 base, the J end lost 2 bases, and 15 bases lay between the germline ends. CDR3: CATSRVGRGGPGNTIYF. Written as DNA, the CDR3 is TGTGCCACCAGCAGAGTTGGCAGGGGAGGGCCTGGAAACACCATATATTTT.

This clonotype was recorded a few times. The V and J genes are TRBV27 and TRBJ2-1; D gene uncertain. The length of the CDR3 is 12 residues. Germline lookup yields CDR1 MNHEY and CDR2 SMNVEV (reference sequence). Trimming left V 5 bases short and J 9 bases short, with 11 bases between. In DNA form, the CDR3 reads TGTGCCAGCAGTAGGGTACAGAGTGAGCAGTTCTTC. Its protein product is CASSRVQSEQFF.

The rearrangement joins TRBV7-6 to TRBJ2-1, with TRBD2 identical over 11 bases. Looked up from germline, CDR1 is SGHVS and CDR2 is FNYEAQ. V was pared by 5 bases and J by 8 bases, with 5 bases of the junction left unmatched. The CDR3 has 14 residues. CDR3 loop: CASSTLAGGDEQFF. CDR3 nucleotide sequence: TGTGCCAGCAGCACCCTAGCGGGAGGCGATGAGCAGTTCTTC.

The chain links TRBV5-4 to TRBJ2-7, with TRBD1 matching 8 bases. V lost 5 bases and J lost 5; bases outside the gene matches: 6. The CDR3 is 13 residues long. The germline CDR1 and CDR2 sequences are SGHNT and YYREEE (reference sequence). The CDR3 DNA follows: TGTGCCAGCAGAGCGACAGGGGTTAACGAGCAGTACTTC. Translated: CASRATGVNEQYF.

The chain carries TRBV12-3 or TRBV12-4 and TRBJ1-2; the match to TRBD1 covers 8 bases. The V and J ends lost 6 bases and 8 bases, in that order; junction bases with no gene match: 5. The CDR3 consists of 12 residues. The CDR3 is CASSHRGFGYTF. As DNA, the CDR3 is TGTGCCAGCAGCCACAGGGGGTTCGGCTACACCTTC.

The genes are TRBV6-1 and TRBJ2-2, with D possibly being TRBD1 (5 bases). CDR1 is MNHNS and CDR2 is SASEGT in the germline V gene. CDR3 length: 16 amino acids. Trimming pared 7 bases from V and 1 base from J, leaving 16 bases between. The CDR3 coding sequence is TGTGCCAGCACCTTGGCGCAGGGAAGGAACACCGGGGAGCTGTTTTTT. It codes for CASTLAQGRNTGELFF.

The CDR3 coding sequence is TGTGCCAGCAGTTTATCGGACGGTGACACCGGGGAGCTGTTTTTT. Its protein is CASSLSDGDTGELFF. The chain uses TRBV28 and TRBJ2-2; no reliable D call. The V end lost 1 base, the J end lost 3 bases, and 9 bases lay between the germline ends. Per the germline V gene, CDR1 is MDHEN and CDR2 is SYDVKM. The CDR3 loop spans 15 amino acids. Full variable domain (outside the CDR3, taken from reference TRBV28 and TRBJ2-2): DVKVTQSSRYLVKRTGEKVFLECVQDMDHENMFWYRQDPGLGLRLIYFSYDVKMKEKGDIPEGYSVSREKKERFSLILESASTNQTSMYLCASSLSDGDTGELFFGEGSRLTVL.

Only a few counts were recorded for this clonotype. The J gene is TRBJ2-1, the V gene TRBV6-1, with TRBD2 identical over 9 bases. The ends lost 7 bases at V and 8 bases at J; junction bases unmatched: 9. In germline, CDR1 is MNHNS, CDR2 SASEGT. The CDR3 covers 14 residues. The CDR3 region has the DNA TGTGCCAGCAAATCTAGCGGGACTAACCATGAGCAGTTCTTC. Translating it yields CASKSSGTNHEQFF.

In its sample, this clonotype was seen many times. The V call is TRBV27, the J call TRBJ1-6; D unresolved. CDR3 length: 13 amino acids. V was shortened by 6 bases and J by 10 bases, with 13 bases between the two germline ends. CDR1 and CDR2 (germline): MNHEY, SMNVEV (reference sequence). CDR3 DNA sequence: TGTGCCAGCAGACCAGCTCATATCTCACCCCTCCACTTT. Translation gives CASRPAHISPLHF.

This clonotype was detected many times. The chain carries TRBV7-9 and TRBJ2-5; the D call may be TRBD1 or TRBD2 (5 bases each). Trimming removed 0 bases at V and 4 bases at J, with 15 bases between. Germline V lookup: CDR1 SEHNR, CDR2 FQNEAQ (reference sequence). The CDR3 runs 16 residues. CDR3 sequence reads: CASSLAPNRGVETQYF. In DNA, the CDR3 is TGTGCCAGCAGCTTAGCACCCAATCGGGGCGTAGAGACCCAGTACTTC. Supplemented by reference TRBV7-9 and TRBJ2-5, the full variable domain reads DTGVSQNPRHKITKRGQNVTFRCDPISEHNRLYWYRQTLGQGPEFLTYFQNEAQLEKSRLLSDRFSAERPKGSFSTLEIQRTEQGDSAMYLCASSLAPNRGVETQYFGPGTRLLVL.

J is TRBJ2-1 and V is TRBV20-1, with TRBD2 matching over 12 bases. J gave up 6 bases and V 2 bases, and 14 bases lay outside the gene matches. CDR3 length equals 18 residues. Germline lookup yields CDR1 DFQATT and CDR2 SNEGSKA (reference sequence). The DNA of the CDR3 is TGCAGTGCTAGATCCCAACCGACTAGCGGGAGAACCCTCAATGAGCAGTTCTTC. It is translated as CSARSQPTSGRTLNEQFF.

CDR3 amino acids: CASRDGSYEQYF. CDR3 in DNA: TGTGCCAGCCGGGACGGGAGCTACGAGCAGTACTTC. The chain recombines TRBV6-1 with TRBJ2-7, with a weak D call TRBD2 (6 bases). V was cut by 8 bases and J by 3 bases, with 11 bases left in between. CDR1 and CDR2 from the germline V gene are MNHNS and SASEGT. This CDR3 region has 12 residues.

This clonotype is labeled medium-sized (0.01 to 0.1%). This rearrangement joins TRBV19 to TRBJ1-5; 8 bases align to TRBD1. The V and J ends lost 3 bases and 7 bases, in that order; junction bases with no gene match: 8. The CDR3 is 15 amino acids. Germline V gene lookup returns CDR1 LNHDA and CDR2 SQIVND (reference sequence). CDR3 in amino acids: CASSMIQGERQPQHF. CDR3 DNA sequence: TGTGCCAGTAGTATGATACAGGGGGAGAGGCAGCCCCAGCATTTT.

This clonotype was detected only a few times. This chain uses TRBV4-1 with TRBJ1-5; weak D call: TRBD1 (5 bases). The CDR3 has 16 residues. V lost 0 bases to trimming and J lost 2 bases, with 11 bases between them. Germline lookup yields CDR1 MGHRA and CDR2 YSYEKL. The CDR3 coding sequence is TGCGCCAGCAGCCAAGAAACTTTCAGGGGCAATCAGCCCCAGCATTTT. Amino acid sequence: CASSQETFRGNQPQHF.

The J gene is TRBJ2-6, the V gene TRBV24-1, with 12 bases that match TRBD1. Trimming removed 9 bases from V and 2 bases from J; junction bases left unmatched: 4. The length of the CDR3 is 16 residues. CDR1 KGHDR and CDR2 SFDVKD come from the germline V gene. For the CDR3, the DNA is TGTGCCACCGGGGGACAGGGGGCAGCTGGGGCCAACGTCCTGACTTTC. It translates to CATGGQGAAGANVLTF.

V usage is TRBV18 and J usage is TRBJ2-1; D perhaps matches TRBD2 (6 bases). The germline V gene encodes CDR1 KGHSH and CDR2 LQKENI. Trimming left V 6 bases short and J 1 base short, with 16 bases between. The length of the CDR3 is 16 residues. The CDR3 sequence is CASSPGTSPSYNEQFF. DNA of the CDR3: TGTGCCAGCTCCCCCGGCACTAGCCCATCCTACAATGAGCAGTTCTTC.

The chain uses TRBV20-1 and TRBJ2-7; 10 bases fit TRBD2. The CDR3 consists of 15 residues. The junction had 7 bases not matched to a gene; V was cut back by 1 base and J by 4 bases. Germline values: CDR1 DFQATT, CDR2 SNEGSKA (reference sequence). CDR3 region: CSARARTSGTYEQYF. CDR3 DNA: TGCAGTGCTAGAGCTAGGACTAGCGGAACATACGAGCAGTACTTC.

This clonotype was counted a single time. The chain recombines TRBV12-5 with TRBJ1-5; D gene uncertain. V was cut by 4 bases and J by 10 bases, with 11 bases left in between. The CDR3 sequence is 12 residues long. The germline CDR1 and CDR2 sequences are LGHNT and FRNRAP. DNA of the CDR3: TGTGCTAGTGGTTCCCCTAGGGAACCCCAGCATTTT. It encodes CASGSPREPQHF.

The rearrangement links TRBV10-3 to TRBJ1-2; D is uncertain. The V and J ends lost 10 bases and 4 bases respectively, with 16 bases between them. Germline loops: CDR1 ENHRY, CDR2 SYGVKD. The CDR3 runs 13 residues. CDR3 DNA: TGTGCCACCAAAAAGCCGAACAGCTATGGCTACACCTTC. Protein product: CATKKPNSYGYTF.

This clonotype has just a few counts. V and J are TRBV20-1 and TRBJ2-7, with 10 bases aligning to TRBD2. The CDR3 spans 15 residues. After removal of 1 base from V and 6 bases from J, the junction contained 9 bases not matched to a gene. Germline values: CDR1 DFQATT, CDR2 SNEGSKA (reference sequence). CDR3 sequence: CSARAAGGIEVEQYF. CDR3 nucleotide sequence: TGCAGTGCTAGAGCAGCGGGAGGGATTGAGGTCGAGCAGTACTTC.

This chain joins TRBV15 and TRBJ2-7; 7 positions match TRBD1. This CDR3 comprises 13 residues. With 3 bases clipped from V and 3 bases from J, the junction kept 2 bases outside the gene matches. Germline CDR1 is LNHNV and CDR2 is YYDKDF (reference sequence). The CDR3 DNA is TGTGCCACCAGCAGCAACAGGGGCTACGAGCAGTACTTC. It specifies CATSSNRGYEQYF. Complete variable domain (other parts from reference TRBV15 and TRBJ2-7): DAMVIQNPRYQVTQFGKPVTLSCSQTLNHNVMYWYQQKSSQAPKLLFHYYDKDFNNEADTPDNFQSRRPNTSFCFLDIRSPGLGDTAMYLCATSSNRGYEQYFGPGTRLTVT.

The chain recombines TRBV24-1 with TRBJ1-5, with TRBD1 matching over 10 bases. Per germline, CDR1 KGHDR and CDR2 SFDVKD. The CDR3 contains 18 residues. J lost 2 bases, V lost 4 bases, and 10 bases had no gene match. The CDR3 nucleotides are TGTGCCACCAGTGAGTTAGACCGGGACAGGGGTCGCAATCAGCCCCAGCATTTT. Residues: CATSELDRDRGRNQPQHF.

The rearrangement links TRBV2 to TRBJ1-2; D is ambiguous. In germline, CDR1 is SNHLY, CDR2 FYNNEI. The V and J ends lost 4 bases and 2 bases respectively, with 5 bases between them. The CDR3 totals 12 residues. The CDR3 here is CASSALNYGYTF. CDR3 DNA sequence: TGTGCCAGCAGTGCCCTCAACTATGGCTACACCTTC.

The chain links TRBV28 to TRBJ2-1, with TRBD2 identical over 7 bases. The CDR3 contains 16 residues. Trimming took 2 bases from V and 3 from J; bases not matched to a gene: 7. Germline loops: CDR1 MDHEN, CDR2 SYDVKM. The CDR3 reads CASSLASGKYYNEQFF. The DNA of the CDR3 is TGTGCCAGCAGTTTAGCCAGCGGGAAGTACTACAATGAGCAGTTCTTC.

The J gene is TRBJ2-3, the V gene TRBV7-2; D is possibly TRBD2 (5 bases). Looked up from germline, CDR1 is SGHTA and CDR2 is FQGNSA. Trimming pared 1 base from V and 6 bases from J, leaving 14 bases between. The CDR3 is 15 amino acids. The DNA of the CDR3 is TGTGCCAGCAGCTTAGAACGGGGATCGTTGGATACGCAGTATTTT. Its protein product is CASSLERGSLDTQYF.